This T cell receptor (beta chain) comes out of a study of control samples from healthy donors and cancer patients (TCRdb year 2020). With respect to this clone: Its antigen remains undetermined. Base qualities are not recorded, but no much larger clone differs from it by a single base.

Library preparation employed the immunoSEQ multiplex PCR assay. TCRdb retrieved this table from immuneACCESS and kept in-frame rearrangements only. Not all clones are present; in checked studies, unresolved V genes account for under half, and no reason is known for the remainder. This sample has around 89,000 clones in its table, and around 80% of those were observed once. The ten largest clones add up to about 9.2% of the sample. The source of this sequence is an older woman in good health. Sequenced input: blood.

DNA sequence: TGTGCCAGCAGCTCTACCGAGAAGCGGGACAGCTCCTACGAGCAGTACTTC. This sequence encodes CASSSTEKRDSSYEQYF. This receptor chain uses TRBV13 and TRBJ2-7; the D gene may be TRBD1 or TRBD2, since each aligns over 7 bases. V loses 4 bases, J loses 0 bases, and the germline ends lie 19 bases apart. The CDR3, cysteine through phenylalanine, is 17 amino acids long. Left in the record is the CDR3 DNA by itself, 51 bases read in frame from the first base. The germline V gene (reference sequence) yields PRHDT for CDR1 and FYEKMQ for CDR2.